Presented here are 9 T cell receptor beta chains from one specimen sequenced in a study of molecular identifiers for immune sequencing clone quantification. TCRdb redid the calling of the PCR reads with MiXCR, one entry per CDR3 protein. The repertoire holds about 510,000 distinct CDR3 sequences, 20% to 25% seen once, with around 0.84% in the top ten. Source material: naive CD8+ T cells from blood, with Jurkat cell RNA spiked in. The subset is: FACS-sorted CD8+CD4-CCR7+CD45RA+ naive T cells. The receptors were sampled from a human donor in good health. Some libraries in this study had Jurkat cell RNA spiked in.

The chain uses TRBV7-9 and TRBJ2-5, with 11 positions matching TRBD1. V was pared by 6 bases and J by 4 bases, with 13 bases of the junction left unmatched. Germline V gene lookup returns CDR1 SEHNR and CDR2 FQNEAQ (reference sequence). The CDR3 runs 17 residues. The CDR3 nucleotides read TGTGCCAGCAGTATTGTTATATTGGACAGGGGGCGAGAGACCCAGTACTTC. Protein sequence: CASSIVILDRGRETQYF.

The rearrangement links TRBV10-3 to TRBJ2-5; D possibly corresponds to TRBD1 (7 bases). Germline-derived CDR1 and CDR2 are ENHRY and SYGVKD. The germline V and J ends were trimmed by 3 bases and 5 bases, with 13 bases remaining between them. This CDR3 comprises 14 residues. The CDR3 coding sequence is TGTGCCATCAGTGACCCGACAGGGAGGGAGACCCAGTACTTC. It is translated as CAISDPTGRETQYF.

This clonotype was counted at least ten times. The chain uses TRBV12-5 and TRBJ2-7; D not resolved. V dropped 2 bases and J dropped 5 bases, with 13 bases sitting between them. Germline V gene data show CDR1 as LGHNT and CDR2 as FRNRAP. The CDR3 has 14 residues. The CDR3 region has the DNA TGTGCTAGTGGTTTGTTTACCCGGCCCAACGAGCAGTACTTC. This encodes CASGLFTRPNEQYF.

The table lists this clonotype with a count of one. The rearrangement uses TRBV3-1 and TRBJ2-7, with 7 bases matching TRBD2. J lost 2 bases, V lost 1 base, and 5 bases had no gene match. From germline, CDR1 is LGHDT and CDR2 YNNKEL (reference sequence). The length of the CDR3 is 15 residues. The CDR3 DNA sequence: TGTGCCAGCAGCCAAGCCCGGGACTACGCCTACGAGCAGTACTTC. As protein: CASSQARDYAYEQYF.

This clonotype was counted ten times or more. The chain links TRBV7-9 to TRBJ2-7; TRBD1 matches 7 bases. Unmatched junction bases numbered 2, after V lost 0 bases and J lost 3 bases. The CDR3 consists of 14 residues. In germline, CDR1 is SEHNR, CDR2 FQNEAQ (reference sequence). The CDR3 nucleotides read TGTGCCAGCAGCTTAGCGGGACAGAGCTACGAGCAGTACTTC. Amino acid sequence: CASSLAGQSYEQYF.

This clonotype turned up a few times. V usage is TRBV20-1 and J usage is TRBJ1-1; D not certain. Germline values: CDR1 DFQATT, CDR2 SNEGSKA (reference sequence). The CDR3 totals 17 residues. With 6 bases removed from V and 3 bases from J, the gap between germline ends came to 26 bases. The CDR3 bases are TGCAGTGCCACCGGTTGGGTGAGACCCGGCTCCTACACTGAAGCTTTCTTT. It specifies CSATGWVRPGSYTEAFF.

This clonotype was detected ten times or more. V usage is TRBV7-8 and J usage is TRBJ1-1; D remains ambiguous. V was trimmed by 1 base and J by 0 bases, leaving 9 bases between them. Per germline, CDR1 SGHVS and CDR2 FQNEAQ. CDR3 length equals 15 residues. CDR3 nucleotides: TGTGCCAGCAGCTTAGTTCCAGGCATGAACACTGAAGCTTTCTTT. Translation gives CASSLVPGMNTEAFF.

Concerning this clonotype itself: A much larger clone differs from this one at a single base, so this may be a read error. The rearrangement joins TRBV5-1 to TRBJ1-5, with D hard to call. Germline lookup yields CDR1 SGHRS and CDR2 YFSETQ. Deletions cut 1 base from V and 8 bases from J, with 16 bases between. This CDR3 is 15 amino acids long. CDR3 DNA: TGCGCCAGCAGCTTGATGGAGTACTTTTTCGAGCCCCAGCATTTT. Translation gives CASSLMEYFFEPQHF.

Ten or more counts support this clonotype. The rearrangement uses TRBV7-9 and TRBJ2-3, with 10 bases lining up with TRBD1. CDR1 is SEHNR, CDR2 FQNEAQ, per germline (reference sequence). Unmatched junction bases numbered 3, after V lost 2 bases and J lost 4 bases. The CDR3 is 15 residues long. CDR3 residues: CASSLRQGAADTQYF. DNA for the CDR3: TGTGCCAGCAGCTTAAGACAGGGGGCGGCAGATACGCAGTATTTT.